This T cell receptor beta chain derives from a study of identical twins. TCRdb ran MiXCR on the 5' RACE reads and lists one entry per CDR3 protein. The top ten clones hold approximately 2.9% of a sample with some 440,000 distinct CDR3 sequences, roughly 24% of them seen once. Trimming removed 4 bases from V and 7 bases from J; junction bases left unmatched: 9. The V gene's germline CDR1 is DFQATT and CDR2 SNEGSKA (reference sequence). This CDR3 has 14 amino acids. Separately, the same data were catalogued under a study of T cells expressing NK-cell markers.

This clonotype originated in a woman younger than 35 in good health. This chain uses TRBV20-1 with TRBJ2-1; 8 nucleotides match TRBD2. Sample: CD4+ T cells sorted from blood. The DNA of the CDR3 is TGCAGTGCTACGCCGACTAGCGCTCGGAATGAGCAGTTCTTC. Its protein is CSATPTSARNEQFF.